This T cell receptor beta chain was identified during a study of cytomegalovirus exposure and HLA in healthy donors. PCR used 60 Vbeta primers and 13 Jbeta primers. Measured with immunoSEQ multiplex PCR; TCRdb has only the in-frame clones, and not every one. Of about 120,000 clones listed, around 75% are singletons. Overall study findings and caveats: It was confirmed in vitro that three of the CMV-associated chains were specific for CMV antigens. Researchers reported in a later analysis that common viral pathogens appeared linked to several top clusters.

CDR3 length: 14 residues. Deletions cut 0 bases from V and 2 bases from J, with 8 bases between. Germline V CDR1 and CDR2: GTSNPN, SVGIG (reference sequence). For this clone: The antigen remains unidentified.

The rearrangement links TRBV30 to TRBJ1-3; a weak D match, TRBD1 (5 bases). The receptor was derived from a woman aged 18-35 years in good health and CMV-seronegative. The material sequenced was PBMCs. The chain's CDR3 is CAWSVRRAGNTIYF. The CDR3 coding sequence is TGTGCCTGGAGTGTACGCAGGGCTGGAAACACCATATATTTT.